This is a list of T cell receptor beta chains from one sample in a study of control samples from healthy donors and cancer patients. Generated by immunoSEQ multiplex PCR, the TCRdb table keeps only in-frame clones and is missing some. The sample holds around 130,000 clones, nearly 90% seen once. Sample: PBMCs. The receptors come from a man aged 45 to 65 with head and neck cancer. Both conserved end residues are part of each CDR3. D genes are given only for firm matches. Some rows mark clone size as missing; the rest say once, few, many or name a class of expanded clone.

D | J | V | size | CDR3 | DNA
TRBD2 | TRBJ2-7 | TRBV28 | once | CASSLRRTSGRAGEQYF | TGTGCCAGCAGTTTGAGGCGGACTAGCGGGAGAGCTGGCGAGCAGTACTTC
- | TRBJ1-1 | TRBV15 | - | CATQGIRGPNTEAFF | TGTGCCACCCAGGGGATAAGGGGCCCGAACACTGAAGCTTTCTTT
- | TRBJ2-4 | TRBV21-1 | - | CASSTADRYEAKNIQYF | TGTGCCAGCAGCACCGCCGACAGGTATGAAGCCAAAAACATTCAGTACTTC
- | TRBJ1-5 | TRBV18 | - | CASSPGWVGNQPQHF | TGTGCCAGCTCACCGGGATGGGTGGGCAATCAGCCCCAGCATTTT
TRBD2 | TRBJ2-1 | TRBV27 | - | CASSFAGGSSYNEQFF | TGTGCCAGCTCCTTCGCGGGAGGGAGCTCCTACAATGAGCAGTTCTTC
- | TRBJ1-1 | TRBV19 | - | CASISRYMNTEAFF | TGTGCCAGTATCTCGAGATACATGAACACTGAAGCTTTCTTT
- | TRBJ2-1 | TRBV4-1 | - | CASRFEGGSSYNEQFF | TGCGCCAGCCGATTTGAGGGGGGGAGCTCCTACAATGAGCAGTTCTTC
- | TRBJ1-1 | TRBV11-2 | - | CASSLAVAAEAFF | TGTGCCAGCAGCTTAGCGGTGGCAGCTGAAGCTTTCTTT
- | TRBJ2-1 | TRBV19 | once | CASSWASINEQFF | TGTGCCAGTAGTTGGGCCAGCATCAATGAGCAGTTCTTC
- | TRBJ2-1 | TRBV5-6 | - | CASSMGTAPFSYNEQFF | TGTGCCAGCAGCATGGGGACGGCCCCCTTTTCCTACAATGAGCAGTTCTTC
TRBD2 | TRBJ2-1 | TRBV7-9 | - | CASSLGATSGTYNEQFF | TGTGCCAGCAGCTTAGGGGCGACTAGCGGAACCTACAATGAGCAGTTCTTC
- | TRBJ1-4 | TRBV6-5 | - | CATGRVTTNEKLFF | TGTGCCACCGGCAGGGTCACAACTAATGAAAAACTGTTTTTT
TRBD1 | TRBJ1-5 | TRBV18 | - | CASSPAGQGLSNQPQHF | TGTGCCAGCTCACCCGCCGGACAGGGGTTGAGCAATCAGCCCCAGCATTTT
TRBD2 | TRBJ2-7 | TRBV11-2 | - | CASSLESGRSSYEQYF | TGTGCCAGCAGCTTAGAAAGCGGGAGGTCCTCCTACGAGCAGTACTTC
TRBD1 | TRBJ2-7 | TRBV27 | - | CASSETGGAFGEQYF | TGTGCCAGCAGCGAAACAGGGGGCGCCTTCGGCGAGCAGTACTTC
- | TRBJ2-7 | TRBV3-1/TRBV3-2 | - | CASSQGPINDEQYF | TGTGCCAGCAGCCAGGGGCCTATAAACGACGAGCAGTACTTC
- | TRBJ1-1 | TRBV27 | - | CASSIGPGEAFF | TGTGCCAGCAGTATTGGACCCGGAGAAGCTTTCTTT
TRBD1 | TRBJ1-2 | TRBV5-4 | - | CASSPGQYGYTF | TGTGCCAGCAGCCCGGGACAGTATGGCTACACCTTC
- | TRBJ1-3 | TRBV13 | - | CASSFGTNSGNTIYF | TGTGCCAGCAGCTTTGGGACAAACTCTGGAAACACCATATATTTT
- | TRBJ1-6 | TRBV5-1 | - | CASSPRTTSYNSPLHF | TGCGCCAGCAGCCCTCGGACGACCTCCTATAATTCACCCCTCCACTTT
- | TRBJ2-2 | TRBV19 | - | CASSIMGVNTGELFF | TGTGCCAGTAGTATAATGGGGGTGAACACCGGGGAGCTGTTTTTT
TRBD1 | TRBJ2-5 | TRBV7-9 | - | CASSPGQGLSQETQYF | TGTGCCAGCAGCCCCGGACAGGGGTTGTCCCAAGAGACCCAGTACTTC